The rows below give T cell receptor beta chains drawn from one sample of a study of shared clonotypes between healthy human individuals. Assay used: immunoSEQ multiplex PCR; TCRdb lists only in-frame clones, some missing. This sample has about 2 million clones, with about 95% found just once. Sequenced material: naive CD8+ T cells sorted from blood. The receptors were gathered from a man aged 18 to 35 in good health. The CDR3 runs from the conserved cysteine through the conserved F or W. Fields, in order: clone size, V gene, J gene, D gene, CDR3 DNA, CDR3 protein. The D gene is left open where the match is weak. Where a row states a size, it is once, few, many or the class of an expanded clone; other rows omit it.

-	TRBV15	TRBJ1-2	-	TGTGCCACCAGCAGAGGCACGGGCAGTCCGGATGGCTACACCTTC	CATSRGTGSPDGYTF
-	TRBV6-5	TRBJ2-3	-	TGTGCCAGCAGGGACAGAGAAGGAGATACGCAGTATTTT	CASRDREGDTQYF
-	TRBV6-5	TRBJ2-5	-	TGTGCCAGCAGTTACTCGATTCAGTACCAAGAGACCCAGTACTTC	CASSYSIQYQETQYF
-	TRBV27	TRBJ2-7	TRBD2	TGTGCCAGCAGTTTATCGGTGACTAGCGCCTACGAGCAGTACTTC	CASSLSVTSAYEQYF
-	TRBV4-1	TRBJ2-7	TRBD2	TGCGCCAGCAGCTCCAAGCGGGGGCTTTACGAGCAGTACTTC	CASSSKRGLYEQYF
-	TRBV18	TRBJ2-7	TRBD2	TGTGCCAGCTCACCATACCGGGACTACTCCTACGAGCAGTACTTC	CASSPYRDYSYEQYF
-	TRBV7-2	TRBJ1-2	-	TGTGCCAGCAGCTTCGGAACTACCTATGGCTACACCTTC	CASSFGTTYGYTF
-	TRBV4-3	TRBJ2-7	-	TGCGCCAGCAGCCAAGGGGCCGGTTACGAGCAGTACTTC	CASSQGAGYEQYF
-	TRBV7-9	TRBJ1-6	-	TGTGCCAGCAGCTTAGCCGTCTCTCAGGGGAATAATTCACCCCTCCACTTT	CASSLAVSQGNNSPLHF
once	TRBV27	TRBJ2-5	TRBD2	TGTGCCAGCAGTGAAGGGGACTATTCGGAGACCCAGTACTTC	CASSEGDYSETQYF